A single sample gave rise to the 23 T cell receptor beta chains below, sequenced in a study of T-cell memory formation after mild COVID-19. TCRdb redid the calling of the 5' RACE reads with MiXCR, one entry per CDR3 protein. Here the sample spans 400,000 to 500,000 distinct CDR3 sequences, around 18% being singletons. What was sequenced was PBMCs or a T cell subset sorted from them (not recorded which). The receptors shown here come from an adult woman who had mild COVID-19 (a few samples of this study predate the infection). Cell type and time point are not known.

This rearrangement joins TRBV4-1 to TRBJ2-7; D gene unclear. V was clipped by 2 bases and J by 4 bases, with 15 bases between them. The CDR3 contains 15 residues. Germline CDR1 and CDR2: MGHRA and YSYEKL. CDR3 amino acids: CASSQPTRAFYEQYF. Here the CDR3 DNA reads TGCGCCAGCAGCCAACCGACACGTGCTTTTTACGAGCAGTACTTC.

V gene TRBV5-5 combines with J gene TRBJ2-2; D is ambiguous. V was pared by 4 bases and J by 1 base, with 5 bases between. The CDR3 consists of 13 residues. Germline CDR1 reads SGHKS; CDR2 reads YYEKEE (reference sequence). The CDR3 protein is CASSQENTGELFF. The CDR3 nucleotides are TGTGCCAGCAGCCAGGAGAACACCGGGGAGCTGTTTTTT.

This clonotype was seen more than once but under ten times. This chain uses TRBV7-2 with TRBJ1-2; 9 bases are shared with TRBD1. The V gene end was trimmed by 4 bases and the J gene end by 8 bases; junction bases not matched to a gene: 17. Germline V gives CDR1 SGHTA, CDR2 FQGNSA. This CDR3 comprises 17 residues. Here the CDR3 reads CASSSFPSGTGFHGYTF. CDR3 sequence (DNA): TGTGCCAGCAGCTCATTTCCTTCGGGGACAGGGTTTCACGGCTACACCTTC. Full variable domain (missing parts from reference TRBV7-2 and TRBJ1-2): GAGVSQSPSNKVTEKGKDVELRCDPISGHTALYWYRQSLGQGLEFLIYFQGNSAPDKSGLPSDRFSAERTGGSVSTLTIQRTQQEDSAVYLCASSSFPSGTGFHGYTFGSGTRLTVV.

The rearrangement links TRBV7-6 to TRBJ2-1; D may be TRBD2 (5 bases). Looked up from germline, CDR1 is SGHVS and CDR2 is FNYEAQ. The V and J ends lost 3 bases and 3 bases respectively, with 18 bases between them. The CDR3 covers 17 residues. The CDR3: CASSLGLASQSYNEQFF. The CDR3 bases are TGTGCCAGCAGCTTGGGGTTAGCGAGTCAAAGCTACAATGAGCAGTTCTTC.

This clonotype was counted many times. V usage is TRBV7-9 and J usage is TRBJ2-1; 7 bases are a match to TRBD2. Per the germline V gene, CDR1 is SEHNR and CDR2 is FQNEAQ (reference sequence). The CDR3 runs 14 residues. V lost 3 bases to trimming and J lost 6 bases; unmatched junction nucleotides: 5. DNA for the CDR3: TGTGCCAGCAGCTTCCAGCGGGACCCCAATGAGCAGTTCTTC. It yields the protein CASSFQRDPNEQFF.

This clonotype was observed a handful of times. CDR3 residues: CASQDSLGSGAYEQYF. CDR3 in DNA: TGTGCCAGCCAGGACAGCCTAGGGTCGGGGGCCTACGAGCAGTACTTC. This sequence joins TRBV27 and TRBJ2-7, with D possibly called TRBD1 or TRBD2 (6 bases each). Germline V lookup: CDR1 MNHEY, CDR2 SMNVEV (reference sequence). This CDR3 has 16 amino acids. Trimming took off 8 bases at V and 2 bases at J, with 22 bases between the two ends.

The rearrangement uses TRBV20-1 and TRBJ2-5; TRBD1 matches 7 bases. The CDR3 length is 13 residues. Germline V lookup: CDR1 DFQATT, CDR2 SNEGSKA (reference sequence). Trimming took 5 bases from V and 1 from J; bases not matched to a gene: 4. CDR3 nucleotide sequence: TGCAGTGCTCCCCAGGGGGTCCAAGAGACCCAGTACTTC. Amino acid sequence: CSAPQGVQETQYF.

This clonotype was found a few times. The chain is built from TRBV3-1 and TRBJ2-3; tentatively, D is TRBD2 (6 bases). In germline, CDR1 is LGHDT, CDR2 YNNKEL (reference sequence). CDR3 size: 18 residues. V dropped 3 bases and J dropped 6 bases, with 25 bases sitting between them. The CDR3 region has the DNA TGTGCCAGCAGCCACAGCCCGAGGGGACTCCCTGTGGCGGATACGCAGTATTTT. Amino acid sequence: CASSHSPRGLPVADTQYF.

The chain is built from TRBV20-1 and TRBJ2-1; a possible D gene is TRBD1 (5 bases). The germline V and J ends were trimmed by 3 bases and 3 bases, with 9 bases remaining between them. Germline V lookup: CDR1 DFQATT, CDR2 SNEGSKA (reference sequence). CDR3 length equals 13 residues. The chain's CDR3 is CSASQGIYNEQFF. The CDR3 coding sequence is TGCAGTGCTAGCCAGGGTATCTACAATGAGCAGTTCTTC.

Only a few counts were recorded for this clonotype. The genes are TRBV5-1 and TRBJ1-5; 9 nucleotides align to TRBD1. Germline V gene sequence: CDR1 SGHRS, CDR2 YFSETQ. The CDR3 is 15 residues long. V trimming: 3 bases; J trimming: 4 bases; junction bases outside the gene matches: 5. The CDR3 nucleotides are TGCGCCAGCAGCTGGACAGGGGCCCGAAATCAGCCCCAGCATTTT. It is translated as CASSWTGARNQPQHF.

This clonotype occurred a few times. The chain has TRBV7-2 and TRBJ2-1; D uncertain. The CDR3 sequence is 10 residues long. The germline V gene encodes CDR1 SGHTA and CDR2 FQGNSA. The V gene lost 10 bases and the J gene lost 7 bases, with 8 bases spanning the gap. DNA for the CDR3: TGTGCCACGGGCCTTAATGAGCAGTTCTTC. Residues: CATGLNEQFF.

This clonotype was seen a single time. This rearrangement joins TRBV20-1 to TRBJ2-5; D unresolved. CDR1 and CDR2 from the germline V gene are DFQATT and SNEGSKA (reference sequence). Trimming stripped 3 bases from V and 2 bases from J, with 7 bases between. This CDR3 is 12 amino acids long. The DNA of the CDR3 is TGCAGTGCTAGTCCACTTCAAGAGACCCAGTACTTC. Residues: CSASPLQETQYF.

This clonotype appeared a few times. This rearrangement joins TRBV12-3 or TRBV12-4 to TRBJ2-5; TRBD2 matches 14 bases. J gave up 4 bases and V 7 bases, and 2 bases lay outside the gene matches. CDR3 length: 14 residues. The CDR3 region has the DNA TGTGCCAGCACCGGACTAGCGGGAGGAGAGACCCAGTACTTC. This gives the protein CASTGLAGGETQYF.

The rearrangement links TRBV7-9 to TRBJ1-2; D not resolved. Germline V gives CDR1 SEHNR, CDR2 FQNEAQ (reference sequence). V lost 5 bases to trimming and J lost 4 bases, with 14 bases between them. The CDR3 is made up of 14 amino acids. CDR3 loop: CASSPRSAGYGYTF. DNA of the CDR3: TGTGCCAGCAGCCCTCGCTCGGCCGGCTATGGCTACACCTTC.

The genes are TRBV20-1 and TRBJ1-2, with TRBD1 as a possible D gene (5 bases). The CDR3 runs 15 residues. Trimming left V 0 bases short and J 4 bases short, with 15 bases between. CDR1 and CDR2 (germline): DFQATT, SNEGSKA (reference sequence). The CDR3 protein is CSARDWSGRGYGYTF. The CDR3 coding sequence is TGCAGTGCTAGAGATTGGTCGGGGAGGGGCTATGGCTACACCTTC.

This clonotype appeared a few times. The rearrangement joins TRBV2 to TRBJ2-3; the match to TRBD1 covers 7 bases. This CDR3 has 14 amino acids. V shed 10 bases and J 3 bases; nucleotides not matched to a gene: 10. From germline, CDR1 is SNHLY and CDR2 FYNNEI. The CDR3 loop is CATNPQGSTDTQYF. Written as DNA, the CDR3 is TGTGCCACCAACCCACAGGGGAGTACAGATACGCAGTATTTT.

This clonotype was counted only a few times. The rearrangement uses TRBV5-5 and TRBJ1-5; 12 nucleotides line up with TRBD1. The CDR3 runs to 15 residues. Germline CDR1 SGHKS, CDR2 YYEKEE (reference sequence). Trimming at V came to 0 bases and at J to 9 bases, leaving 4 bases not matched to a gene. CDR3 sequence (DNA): TGTGCCAGCAGCTTGGACGGGACAGGGGGCTGGCCCCAGCATTTT. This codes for CASSLDGTGGWPQHF. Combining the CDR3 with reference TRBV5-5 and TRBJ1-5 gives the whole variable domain DAGVTQSPTHLIKTRGQQVTLRCSPISGHKSVSWYQQVLGQGPQFIFQYYEKEERGRGNFPDRFSARQFPNYSSELNVNALLLGDSALYLCASSLDGTGGWPQHFGDGTRLSIL.

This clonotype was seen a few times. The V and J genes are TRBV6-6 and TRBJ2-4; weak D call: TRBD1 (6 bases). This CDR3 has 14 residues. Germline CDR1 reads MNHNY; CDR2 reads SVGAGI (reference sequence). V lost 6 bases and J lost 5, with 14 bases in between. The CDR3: CASRFQGSENIQYF. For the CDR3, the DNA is TGTGCCAGCAGATTCCAGGGGTCCGAAAACATTCAGTACTTC.

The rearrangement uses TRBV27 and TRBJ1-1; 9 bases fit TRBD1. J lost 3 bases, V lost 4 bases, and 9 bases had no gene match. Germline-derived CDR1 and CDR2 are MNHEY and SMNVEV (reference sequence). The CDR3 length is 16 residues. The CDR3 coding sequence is TGTGCCAGCAGTTCAGCCGGGACAGGGTGGGACACTGAAGCTTTCTTT. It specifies CASSSAGTGWDTEAFF.

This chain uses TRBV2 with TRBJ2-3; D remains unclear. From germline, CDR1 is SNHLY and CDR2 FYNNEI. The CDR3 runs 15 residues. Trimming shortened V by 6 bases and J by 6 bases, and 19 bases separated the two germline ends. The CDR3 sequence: CASRKIGYGSDTQYF. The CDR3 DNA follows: TGTGCCAGCAGGAAAATTGGGTACGGTTCCGATACGCAGTATTTT.

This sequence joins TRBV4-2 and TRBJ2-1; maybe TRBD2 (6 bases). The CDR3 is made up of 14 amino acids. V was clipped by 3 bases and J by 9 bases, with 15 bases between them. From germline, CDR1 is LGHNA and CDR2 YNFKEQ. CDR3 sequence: CASSQEGLEGEQFF. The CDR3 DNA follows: TGTGCCAGCAGCCAGGAAGGACTGGAGGGTGAGCAGTTCTTC.

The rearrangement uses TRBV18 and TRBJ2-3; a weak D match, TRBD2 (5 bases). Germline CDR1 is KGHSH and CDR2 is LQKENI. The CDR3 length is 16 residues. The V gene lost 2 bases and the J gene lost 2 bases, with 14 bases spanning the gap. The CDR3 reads CASSPRTGHLTDTQYF. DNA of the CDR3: TGTGCCAGCTCACCAAGGACTGGGCACCTCACAGATACGCAGTATTTT.

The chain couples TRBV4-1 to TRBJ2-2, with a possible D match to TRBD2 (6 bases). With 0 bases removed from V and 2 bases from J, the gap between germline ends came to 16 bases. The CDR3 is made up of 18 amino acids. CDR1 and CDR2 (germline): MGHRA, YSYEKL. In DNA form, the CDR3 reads TGCGCCAGCAGCCAAGATCATGGGGGGACCCCTAACACCGGGGAGCTGTTTTTT. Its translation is CASSQDHGGTPNTGELFF.